These 10 T cell receptor beta chains were all obtained from the same sample, sequenced in a study of regulatory T cells in long-lasting Graves disease. Time point indicated: newly diagnosed GD, antithyroid drugs for less than 3 months. Extracted PBMC RNA gave rise to the TCR library. Both iRepertoire HTBI primers and Arm-PCR of CDR3 regions were used to build the TCR beta libraries. TCRdb reprocessed the multiplex PCR reads with MiXCR, giving one entry per CDR3 protein. The repertoire holds around 360,000 distinct CDR3 sequences, around 16% seen once, with 20% to 25% in the top ten. The data also belong to a second study, concerning T cells in Graves' hyperthyroidism and ophthalmopathy.

The sequencing here drew on peripheral blood mononuclear cells (PBMCs), taken at new diagnosis, from a patient treated with antithyroid drugs. Receptor source: a woman aged 18-29 years with Graves disease.

This clonotype was seen repeatedly, ten times or more. The chain joins TRBV7-9 to TRBJ1-4; D is undetermined. The length of the CDR3 is 15 residues. Deletions cut 2 bases from V and 8 bases from J, with 15 bases between. Germline CDR1 and CDR2: SEHNR and FQNEAQ (reference sequence). The CDR3 region has the DNA TGTGCCAGCAGCTTATTGGAGGGTATTCAAGAAAAACTGTTTTTT. This encodes CASSLLEGIQEKLFF.

This clonotype was picked up many times. V is TRBV6-1 and J is TRBJ1-1; 8 bases agree with TRBD1. Looked up from germline, CDR1 is MNHNS and CDR2 is SASEGT. There are 14 residues in the CDR3. The junction had 6 bases not matched to a gene; V was cut back by 6 bases and J by 3 bases. The CDR3 coding sequence is TGTGCCAGCAGGACACAGGGGGTCGACACTGAAGCTTTCTTT. Encoded protein: CASRTQGVDTEAFF.

In regard to this clonotype: It may be a read error: a sequence one base away is much more abundant. The chain carries TRBV11-2 and TRBJ1-1; 8 bases align to TRBD1. With 3 bases clipped from V and 6 bases from J, the junction kept 6 bases outside the gene matches. CDR1 is SGHAT, CDR2 FQNNGV, per germline. The CDR3 is 14 amino acids. The CDR3 bases are TGTGCCAGCAGCTTTGGGCAGGGGGCGGCTGAAGCTTTCTTT. Translated: CASSFGQGAAEAFF.

This clonotype appeared many times. The chain couples TRBV30 to TRBJ1-2, with 9 bases matching TRBD1. The length of the CDR3 is 13 residues. Germline V CDR1 and CDR2: GTSNPN, SVGIG (reference sequence). V gave up 3 bases and J gave up 8 bases; unmatched junction bases: 7. CDR3 coding DNA: TGTGCCTGGAGCACAGGGGGCAGAGACGGCTACACCTTC. Translated, it gives CAWSTGGRDGYTF.

V and J are TRBV2 and TRBJ2-2; TRBD1 is a possible D gene (5 bases). Trimming took off 9 bases at V and 0 bases at J, with 11 bases between the two ends. The CDR3 length is 14 residues. Looked up from germline, CDR1 is SNHLY and CDR2 is FYNNEI. CDR3 bases: TGTGCCAGGTCAAGGGGTGCGAACACCGGGGAGCTGTTTTTT. Protein: CARSRGANTGELFF. Full variable domain (outside the CDR3, taken from reference TRBV2 and TRBJ2-2): EPEVTQTPSHQVTQMGQEVILRCVPISNHLYFYWYRQILGQKVEFLVSFYNNEISEKSEIFDDQFSVERPDGSNFTLKIRSTKLEDSAMYFCARSRGANTGELFFGEGSRLTVL.

The chain is built from TRBV5-1 and TRBJ2-7, with 7 positions matching TRBD1. The germline CDR1 and CDR2 sequences are SGHRS and YFSETQ. The CDR3 has 16 residues. The J segment lost 0 bases and the V segment lost 1 base, leaving 7 bases of the junction unmatched. The CDR3 protein is CASSLPPGQSSYEQYF. The DNA for the CDR3 is TGCGCCAGCAGCTTGCCTCCGGGACAGAGCTCCTACGAGCAGTACTTC.

At least ten counts were recorded for this clonotype. The V and J genes are TRBV20-1 and TRBJ1-1; no definite D call. Germline CDR1 DFQATT, CDR2 SNEGSKA (reference sequence). Trimming took 6 bases from V and 3 from J, leaving 11 bases between them. The CDR3 is 12 amino acids. CDR3 in DNA: TGCAGTGCCCCTGTCTGGGACACTGAAGCTTTCTTT. Translated, it gives CSAPVWDTEAFF.

V gene TRBV12-3 or TRBV12-4 combines with J gene TRBJ2-6, with TRBD1 matching 8 bases. With 4 bases clipped from V and 0 bases from J, the junction kept 5 bases outside the gene matches. This CDR3 region has 17 residues. The CDR3 protein is CASSSGQGPSGANVLTF. For the CDR3, the DNA is TGTGCCAGCAGTTCAGGACAGGGACCCTCTGGGGCCAACGTCCTGACTTTC.

The CDR3: CASSKGRAGNQPQHF. CDR3 nucleotides: TGTGCCAGCAGCAAGGGCAGGGCTGGGAATCAGCCCCAGCATTTT. This chain joins TRBV5-6 and TRBJ1-5, with D possibly being TRBD1 (5 bases). V lost 4 bases to trimming and J lost 4 bases, with 15 bases between them. Germline V gene data show CDR1 as SGHDT and CDR2 as YYEEEE. This CDR3 is 15 amino acids long.

This chain joins TRBV5-1 and TRBJ1-6; weak D call: TRBD1 (5 bases). This CDR3 comprises 15 residues. The ends were cut back, 1 base at V and 7 bases at J, with 12 bases in the middle. Germline loops: CDR1 SGHRS, CDR2 YFSETQ. The CDR3 spells CASSLLGLTNSPLHF. The CDR3 nucleotides are TGCGCCAGCAGCTTGCTGGGGCTCACGAATTCACCCCTCCACTTT.